Presented here are 23 T cell receptor beta chains from one specimen sequenced in a study of blood T cell repertoires in COVID-19. Sequenced by immunoSEQ multiplex PCR; TCRdb stores in-frame clones only, minus some. The sample contains around 220,000 clones, roughly 84% of which appear only once. Specimen: peripheral blood. Every receptor here comes from a woman in her thirties or forties with active or convalescent COVID-19.

The rearrangement joins TRBV7-9 to TRBJ1-1; D perhaps matches TRBD1 (6 bases). V shed 5 bases and J shed 11 bases, with 15 bases lying between them. Germline-derived CDR1 and CDR2 are SEHNR and FQNEAQ (reference sequence). This CDR3 has 12 residues. The DNA of the CDR3 is TGTGCCAGCAGCGTAGGTCAGGGGCGCGCTTTCTTT. It is translated as CASSVGQGRAFF.

The chain recombines TRBV27 with TRBJ2-3; 7 bases align to TRBD1. Germline trimming cut 5 bases from V and 2 bases from J; bases unmatched to any gene: 7. This CDR3 contains 15 residues. The germline V gene has CDR1 MNHEY and CDR2 SMNVEV (reference sequence). The CDR3 region is CASSDLRGNTDTQYF. CDR3 sequence (DNA): TGTGCCAGCAGTGACCTCAGGGGGAACACAGATACGCAGTATTTT.

The J gene is TRBJ2-2, the V gene TRBV10-1; a possible D gene is TRBD2 (5 bases). The ends were cut back, 3 bases at V and 4 bases at J, with 15 bases in the middle. This CDR3 spans 16 amino acids. The germline gives CDR1 WNHNN, CDR2 SYGVQD (reference sequence). The CDR3 DNA reads as TGCGCCAGCAGTGATACTTTCGGGGTTGGCACCGGGGAGCTGTTTTTT. Amino acids: CASSDTFGVGTGELFF.

This clone was detected a few times. The chain couples TRBV7-3 to TRBJ2-5; D is perhaps TRBD2 (7 bases). Trimming took off 5 bases at V and 4 bases at J, with 14 bases between the two ends. The V gene's germline CDR1 is SGHTA and CDR2 FQGTGA. This CDR3 is 14 amino acids long. This CDR3 is CASSPWGGGETQYF. Here the CDR3 DNA reads TGTGCCAGCAGCCCCTGGGGAGGGGGAGAGACCCAGTACTTC.

V gene TRBV5-1 combines with J gene TRBJ2-2, with D maybe TRBD2 (6 bases). Germline V lookup: CDR1 SGHRS, CDR2 YFSETQ. CDR3 length: 15 amino acids. V was pared by 4 bases and J by 4 bases, with 14 bases between. The CDR3 DNA reads as TGCGCCAGCAGCCTTGACCGGGGGATCACCGGGGAGCTGTTTTTT. It encodes CASSLDRGITGELFF.

The chain couples TRBV3-1 (or the pseudogene TRBV3-2) to TRBJ2-7, with a weak D call TRBD1 (6 bases). In germline, CDR1 is LGHDT, CDR2 YNNKEL (reference sequence). The length of the CDR3 is 15 residues. V was shortened by 1 base and J by 3 bases, with 13 bases between the two germline ends. CDR3 in DNA: TGTGCCAGCAGCCAAGGGGTGGGGGCCAACTACGAGCAGTACTTC. This codes for CASSQGVGANYEQYF.

The genes are TRBV15 and TRBJ1-2, with TRBD1 identical over 7 bases. The length of the CDR3 is 14 residues. CDR1 is LNHNV, CDR2 YYDKDF, per germline (reference sequence). V dropped 4 bases and J dropped 9; count of bases not matched to a gene: 11. CDR3 nucleotides: TGTGCCACCAGCATAGGGACAGCCTCGAGCCGCTACACCTTC. This translates into CATSIGTASSRYTF.

V and J are TRBV6-5 and TRBJ1-1; D call uncertain. CDR3 length equals 14 residues. In germline, CDR1 is MNHEY, CDR2 SVGAGI. V lost 6 bases to trimming and J lost 1 base, with 12 bases between them. The CDR3 here is CASRSPRSNTEAFF. The CDR3 nucleotides are TGTGCCAGCAGATCCCCCAGGTCGAACACTGAAGCTTTCTTT.

The chain couples TRBV29-1 to TRBJ1-4, with unresolved D. The CDR3 has 13 amino acids. Germline V gene lookup returns CDR1 SQVTM and CDR2 ANQGSEA. Trimming took 0 bases from V and 4 from J, leaving 6 bases between them. The CDR3 DNA is TGCAGCGTTGAAGACCAGTTTAATGAAAAACTGTTTTTT. This sequence encodes CSVEDQFNEKLFF. Using reference TRBV29-1 and TRBJ1-4 for the parts outside the CDR3, the full variable domain is SAVISQKPSRDICQRGTSLTIQCQVDSQVTMMFWYRQQPGQSLTLIATANQGSEATYESGFVIDKFPISRPNLTFSTLTVSNMSPEDSSIYLCSVEDQFNEKLFFGSGTQLSVL.

V gene TRBV30 combines with J gene TRBJ2-3, with 11 bases that match TRBD1. With V trimmed by 0 bases and J by 4 bases, 6 bases remained unmatched. CDR1 and CDR2 from the germline V gene are GTSNPN and SVGIG (reference sequence). The CDR3 extends over 16 amino acids. Here the CDR3 DNA reads TGTGCCTGGAGTGTAGGGGGACAGGGGGTGGCAGATACGCAGTATTTT. As protein: CAWSVGGQGVADTQYF.

The V gene is TRBV5-4, the J gene TRBJ2-3; D ambiguous. The length of the CDR3 is 15 residues. Trimming left V 0 bases short and J 2 bases short, with 10 bases between. Germline V CDR1 and CDR2: SGHNT, YYREEE (reference sequence). The CDR3 here is CASSLVFSTTDTQYF. CDR3 DNA: TGTGCCAGCAGCTTGGTATTTAGCACCACAGATACGCAGTATTTT.

The chain has TRBV2 and TRBJ1-2; 8 bases map to TRBD1. V lost 3 bases and J lost 4; bases outside the gene matches: 10. Looked up from germline, CDR1 is SNHLY and CDR2 is FYNNEI. The CDR3 has 16 amino acids. In DNA, the CDR3 is TGTGCCAGCAGTGACGCGAAAGGACAGGGACTCTATGGCTACACCTTC. Protein sequence: CASSDAKGQGLYGYTF. The complete variable domain, with remaining parts taken from reference TRBV2 and TRBJ1-2, reads EPEVTQTPSHQVTQMGQEVILRCVPISNHLYFYWYRQILGQKVEFLVSFYNNEISEKSEIFDDQFSVERPDGSNFTLKIRSTKLEDSAMYFCASSDAKGQGLYGYTFGSGTRLTVV.

This clone was recorded many times. Other DNA sequences in this sample translate to the same CDR3. The chain carries TRBV27 and TRBJ2-1, with 12 positions matching TRBD2. The germline CDR1 and CDR2 sequences are MNHEY and SMNVEV (reference sequence). V lost 4 bases to trimming and J lost 4 bases; unmatched junction nucleotides: 2. The CDR3 consists of 15 residues. CDR3 nucleotide sequence: TGTGCCAGCAGTTCTAGCGGGGGGGCGTACAATGAGCAGTTCTTC. It specifies CASSSSGGAYNEQFF.

The chain has TRBV7-7 and TRBJ2-2; TRBD1 might be the D (7 bases). CDR1 and CDR2 from the germline V gene are SSHAT and FNYEAQ (reference sequence). The V end lost 8 bases, the J end lost 0 bases, and 10 bases lay between the germline ends. There are 14 residues in the CDR3. The CDR3 spells CASGGTANTGELFF. In DNA form, the CDR3 reads TGTGCCAGCGGCGGGACAGCGAACACCGGGGAGCTGTTTTTT.

This chain uses TRBV29-1 with TRBJ1-1, with 8 bases aligning to TRBD1. The V segment lost 6 bases and the J segment 3 bases; nucleotides outside the gene matches: 6. CDR3 size: 13 residues. The germline gives CDR1 SQVTM, CDR2 ANQGSEA. Written as DNA, the CDR3 is TGCAGCGTGGGCACAGGGGGAGACACTGAAGCTTTCTTT. Protein product: CSVGTGGDTEAFF.

The gene calls are TRBV5-1 and TRBJ1-1; TRBD1 aligns across 8 bases. The CDR3 runs to 14 residues. V lost 1 base and J lost 4; bases outside the gene matches: 3. Germline V gene sequence: CDR1 SGHRS, CDR2 YFSETQ. CDR3 DNA: TGCGCCAGCAGCTTGAGACAGGGGCTCACTGAAGCTTTCTTT. This gives the protein CASSLRQGLTEAFF. The full variable domain, rest sourced from reference TRBV5-1 and TRBJ1-1, is KAGVTQTPRYLIKTRGQQVTLSCSPISGHRSVSWYQQTPGQGLQFLFEYFSETQRNKGNFPGRFSGRQFSNSRSEMNVSTLELGDSALYLCASSLRQGLTEAFFGQGTRLTVV.

Comments on this clone: The identical CDR3 is also encoded by other nucleotide sequences in the sample. The gene calls are TRBV5-1 and TRBJ2-5, with 11 bases fitting TRBD2. Trimming took 4 bases from V and 3 from J; bases not matched to a gene: 2. CDR1 and CDR2 (germline): SGHRS, YFSETQ. There are 14 residues in the CDR3. The CDR3: CASSRGLAEETQYF. The CDR3 DNA reads TGCGCCAGCAGCAGGGGACTAGCGGAAGAGACCCAGTACTTC.

This chain uses TRBV3-1 (or the pseudogene TRBV3-2) with TRBJ2-3, with 16 nucleotides matching TRBD2. Germline-derived CDR1 and CDR2 are LGHDT and YNNKEL (reference sequence). CDR3 size: 17 residues. J lost 7 bases, V lost 4 bases, and 8 bases had no gene match. In DNA form, the CDR3 reads TGTGCCAGCAGCCCAAAGGGACTAGCGGGGGGGAAAAATACGCAGTATTTT. Its translation: CASSPKGLAGGKNTQYF.

The chain couples TRBV7-9 to TRBJ2-3, with D tentatively TRBD2 (5 bases). The V gene lost 1 base and the J gene lost 2 bases, with 19 bases spanning the gap. Germline V gene sequence: CDR1 SEHNR, CDR2 FQNEAQ (reference sequence). This CDR3 is 18 amino acids long. The CDR3 is CASSLVFERATFTDTQYF. The CDR3 nucleotides read TGTGCCAGCAGCTTAGTCTTCGAGAGGGCCACGTTCACAGATACGCAGTATTTT.

The V and J genes are TRBV27 and TRBJ2-5; 8 bases are a match to TRBD2. The CDR3 has 14 residues. In germline, CDR1 is MNHEY, CDR2 SMNVEV (reference sequence). V shed 5 bases, J shed 5 bases, and the junction held 7 bases outside the gene matches. CDR3 amino acids: CASSPNSGVETQYF. CDR3 nucleotides: TGTGCCAGCAGTCCTAATAGCGGGGTTGAGACCCAGTACTTC.

This chain joins TRBV5-1 and TRBJ2-2; 9 nucleotides agree with TRBD1. With 4 bases clipped from V and 4 bases from J, the junction kept 8 bases outside the gene matches. The CDR3 runs to 16 residues. The V gene's germline CDR1 is SGHRS and CDR2 YFSETQ. CDR3 amino acids: CASSDPGQGATGELFF. The DNA of the CDR3 is TGCGCCAGCAGCGACCCGGGACAGGGCGCCACCGGGGAGCTGTTTTTT. The entire variable domain, with the rest obtained from reference TRBV5-1 and TRBJ2-2, is as follows: KAGVTQTPRYLIKTRGQQVTLSCSPISGHRSVSWYQQTPGQGLQFLFEYFSETQRNKGNFPGRFSGRQFSNSRSEMNVSTLELGDSALYLCASSDPGQGATGELFFGEGSRLTVL.

This chain links TRBV19 with TRBJ1-2; D unresolved. The CDR3 spans 15 residues. Germline lookup yields CDR1 LNHDA and CDR2 SQIVND (reference sequence). Trimming cost V 5 bases and J 4 bases, with 17 bases left between them. The CDR3 spells CASSSGSSPFYGYTF. The CDR3 nucleotides read TGTGCCAGTAGTTCAGGTTCCTCTCCCTTCTATGGCTACACCTTC.

As for this clone: Different DNA sequences within this sample yield the same CDR3. The chain joins TRBV5-1 to TRBJ2-5; maybe TRBD2 (5 bases). Trimming took off 0 bases at V and 2 bases at J, with 8 bases between the two ends. The CDR3 length is 14 residues. In germline, CDR1 is SGHRS, CDR2 YFSETQ. The CDR3 sequence: CASSLGGGQETQYF. The CDR3 nucleotides are TGCGCCAGCAGCTTGGGTGGAGGTCAAGAGACCCAGTACTTC.